This TCR beta chain came from a study of cytomegalovirus exposure and HLA in healthy donors. Findings and limits, study-wide: Analysis was performed later, and it showed HLA-associated TCR beta chains to be more clonally expanded than equally common others. Per a later analysis, 18,000 or so TCR beta sequences showed association with HLA alleles at 0.05 false discovery rate. Rates of TCR association differed by HLA locus in a later analysis, with DRB1 highest and HLA-C lowest.

A multiplex PCR was run with 60 Vbeta primers and 13 Jbeta primers. Clones were read by immunoSEQ multiplex PCR, and TCRdb kept only the in-frame ones, dropping some. The table shows approximately 220,000 clones, with roughly 80% occurring only once. The germline V gene encodes CDR1 SGDLS and CDR2 YYNGEE. Between the trimmed V and J ends, which lost 0 bases and 4 bases, there was a span of 4 bases. The CDR3 has 13 amino acids. Note on this clone: The antigen remains undetermined.

V is TRBV9 and J is TRBJ2-2; D remains unclear. The TCR comes from a man aged 25 to 40 in good health and CMV-seronegative. The sequenced material came from PBMCs. The CDR3 loop reads CASSVVFTGELFF. The CDR3 region has the DNA TGTGCCAGCAGCGTAGTATTCACCGGGGAGCTGTTTTTT.